The 15 T cell receptor beta chains reported below all come from one sample, sequenced in a study of T cell responses to AZD1222 COVID-19 vaccine. This table comes from immunoSEQ multiplex PCR, and its TCRdb copy is limited to in-frame clones, with some not included. Found here are around 87,000 clones, just over 90% of them singletons; the top ten hold about 20%. The sample here was peripheral blood, taken on day 0 of AZD1222 vaccination. The receptor set was obtained from an adult in good health.

The chain combines TRBV18 with TRBJ1-3, with a possible D match to TRBD1 (6 bases). The length of the CDR3 is 14 residues. In germline, CDR1 is KGHSH, CDR2 LQKENI. The V and J ends lost 5 bases and 1 base respectively, with 9 bases between them. The CDR3 region is CASSLDRSGNTIYF. The DNA for the CDR3 is TGTGCCAGCTCATTGGACAGATCTGGAAACACCATATATTTT.

The chain links TRBV19 to TRBJ1-2, with unresolved D. V was cut by 9 bases and J by 3 bases, with 14 bases left in between. Germline V gene data show CDR1 as LNHDA and CDR2 as SQIVND (reference sequence). The CDR3 runs to 13 residues. For the CDR3, the DNA is TGTGCCAGACCAGCCGTGGGTGACTATGGCTACACCTTC. Its protein product is CARPAVGDYGYTF.

The rearrangement joins TRBV11-3 to TRBJ2-3; 7 positions agree with TRBD1. The CDR3 has 15 amino acids. The J segment lost 1 base and the V segment lost 2 bases, leaving 3 bases of the junction unmatched. CDR1 SGHNT and CDR2 YENEEA come from the germline V gene. The CDR3 DNA follows: TGTGCCAGCAGCTTATCAGGGGGTCGCACAGATACGCAGTATTTT. It translates to CASSLSGGRTDTQYF.

This chain links TRBV6-2 or TRBV6-3 with TRBJ2-7, with D perhaps matching TRBD1 (6 bases). This CDR3 comprises 13 residues. The germline V gene has CDR1 MNHEY and CDR2 SVGEGT. Trimming removed 2 bases from V and 7 bases from J, with 12 bases in between. The DNA of the CDR3 is TGTGCCAGCAGTTACGGGCAGGGGTTGGAGCAGTACTTC. It translates to CASSYGQGLEQYF.

This rearrangement joins TRBV7-8 to TRBJ1-5, with D possibly being TRBD1 (6 bases). This CDR3 region has 16 residues. Germline CDR1 and CDR2: SGHVS and FQNEAQ. Trimming pared 5 bases from V and 1 base from J, leaving 15 bases between. CDR3 in amino acids: CASSPRPRGSNQPQHF. CDR3 DNA: TGTGCCAGCAGCCCCAGACCCAGGGGAAGCAATCAGCCCCAGCATTTT.

The chain carries TRBV6-6 and TRBJ2-1; D is ambiguous. Germline lookup yields CDR1 MNHNY and CDR2 SVGAGI (reference sequence). There are 10 residues in the CDR3. Trimming took off 2 bases at V and 9 bases at J, with 2 bases between the two ends. CDR3 protein: CASSYGEQFF. DNA of the CDR3: TGTGCCAGCAGTTACGGTGAGCAGTTCTTC.

J is TRBJ1-2 and V is TRBV7-2; 7 bases are a match to TRBD1. The CDR3 extends over 17 amino acids. Germline CDR1 reads SGHTA; CDR2 reads FQGNSA. After removal of 1 base from V and 1 base from J, the junction contained 9 bases not matched to a gene. As DNA, the CDR3 is TGTGCCAGCAGCTTAGAAGGGGGCGCGGTGGGTAACTATGGCTACACCTTC. It yields the protein CASSLEGGAVGNYGYTF.

Here the CDR3 reads CASRRRIGTDTQYF. The CDR3 bases are TGCGCCAGTCGCAGGAGGATTGGGACAGATACGCAGTATTTT. The chain links TRBV5-1 to TRBJ2-3; tentatively, D is TRBD2 (5 bases). Germline-derived CDR1 and CDR2 are SGHRS and YFSETQ. V dropped 8 bases and J dropped 3 bases, with 16 bases sitting between them. The CDR3 covers 14 residues.

This chain joins TRBV19 and TRBJ1-3; 7 nucleotides match TRBD1. With V trimmed by 6 bases and J by 3 bases, 5 bases remained unmatched. The CDR3 totals 14 residues. CDR1 and CDR2 (germline): LNHDA, SQIVND (reference sequence). The CDR3: CASRPDRVGNTIYF. The CDR3 region has the DNA TGTGCCAGTAGACCCGACAGGGTTGGAAACACCATATATTTT.

This rearrangement joins TRBV19 to TRBJ1-2; 9 bases line up with TRBD1. The length of the CDR3 is 17 residues. From germline, CDR1 is LNHDA and CDR2 SQIVND (reference sequence). J was trimmed by 1 base and V by 5 bases; bases with no gene match: 11. In DNA form, the CDR3 reads TGTGCCAGTAGTCTCTTACCGGGACAGGGAATTAACTATGGCTACACCTTC. Protein: CASSLLPGQGINYGYTF.

The rearrangement links TRBV28 to TRBJ1-2, with 7 bases that match TRBD1. Germline CDR1 and CDR2: MDHEN and SYDVKM. This CDR3 comprises 16 residues. J was trimmed by 2 bases and V by 2 bases; bases with no gene match: 8. CDR3 nucleotides: TGTGCCAGCAGTTTAATAGGGGGCGGACAGAACTATGGCTACACCTTC. Its translation is CASSLIGGGQNYGYTF.

CDR3 amino acids: CASSQDRGSGNTIYF. DNA of the CDR3: TGTGCCAGCAGCCAAGACAGAGGCTCTGGAAACACCATATATTTT. V and J are TRBV3-1 (or the pseudogene TRBV3-2) and TRBJ1-3; D not certain. The CDR3 has 15 residues. V shed 0 bases and J shed 0 bases, with 6 bases lying between them. Germline V CDR1 and CDR2: LGHDT, YNNKEL (reference sequence).

A remark on this clone: Additional DNA sequences in this sample encode the identical CDR3. V is TRBV6-5 and J is TRBJ1-5, with 8 bases that match TRBD1. V lost 5 bases and J lost 2; bases outside the gene matches: 2. The V gene's germline CDR1 is MNHEY and CDR2 SVGAGI. CDR3 length: 14 residues. CDR3 DNA: TGTGCCAGCAGTCCAGGGGGCGGCAATCAGCCCCAGCATTTT. Translated: CASSPGGGNQPQHF.

The V and J genes are TRBV7-2 and TRBJ1-6; TRBD1 aligns across 9 bases. This CDR3 has 17 residues. Trimming cost V 0 bases and J 6 bases; bases outside gene matches: 6. Germline V gene sequence: CDR1 SGHTA, CDR2 FQGNSA. The CDR3 is CASSLAPPGQGNSPLHF. For the CDR3, the DNA is TGTGCCAGCAGCTTAGCGCCCCCGGGACAGGGTAATTCACCCCTCCACTTT.

This sequence joins TRBV7-2 and TRBJ2-7; TRBD1 might be the D (5 bases). This CDR3 region has 12 residues. Germline V lookup: CDR1 SGHTA, CDR2 FQGNSA. Deletions cut 1 base from V and 6 bases from J, with 7 bases between. The CDR3 DNA sequence: TGTGCCAGCAGCTTAGGGGGCGCCGAGCAGTACTTC. Protein product: CASSLGGAEQYF.